This record looks at one TCR beta chain sequence and its context. It has no known antigen specificity. Base qualities were left out, and no much larger clone turns up one base away. These data originate in a study of shared clonotypes between healthy human individuals (dated by TCRdb to the early 2020s). Some background on the complete study: The cohort comprised a couple of women and a few men aged 18 to 49 years. To increase sequencing depth and limit assay-specific biases, TCR repertoire library preparation and sequencing were carried out by different laboratories using diverse techniques. Per donor, three plates each were used for CD4 naive and CD4 memory, two for CD8 naive, and one for CD8 memory. Between about 0.85 and 9.5 billion PBMCs per donor were obtained by leukapheresis. The study deeply sequenced blood TCR repertoires of about 5 healthy adults to estimate repertoire size and the extent of clonotype sharing between individuals.

Study-wide findings and limitations: Estimated clonotype richness was generally larger for naive than for memory subsets. Across four donors, about 4.5% of naive CD4, approximately 4% of naive CD8, roughly 2.2% of memory CD4, and about 0.4% of memory CD8 clonotypes were shared. Sampling was restricted to blood, and TCR repertoires in tissues likely differ from the TCR repertoires found in blood. The small number of donors limited the genetic and exposure-history diversity represented. Rarefaction of sorted-subset datasets indicated incomplete sequencing despite the large sequencing depth. Compared with non-shared clonotypes, clonotypes shared by all four sorted-subset donors had higher generation probabilities. Based on pairwise subsampling, the degree of clonotype sharing among donors was expected to be affected by sequencing depth.

The donors were healthy, HIV-negative adults with no recently reported acute infections or vaccinations. Every donor was a Caucasian adult residing in Nashville, Tennessee, USA. CD4+ T cells were enriched through magnetic negative selection, after which naive cells were positively selected on CD45RA and the remaining negative fraction served as the memory subset. Blood was collected by leukapheresis, and PBMCs were isolated by Ficoll-Histopaque density gradient centrifugation and then cryopreserved in liquid nitrogen vapor phase. Analytical flow cytometry was used to check the purity and quantity of each magnetically sorted T cell population. Genomic DNA was isolated from each sorted fraction and quantified by UV absorbance on a Nanodrop 2000c. Using the deep immunoSEQ assay, multiplex PCR amplified TCR CDR3 regions from genomic DNA. Genomic DNA extracted from each cell subset was distributed evenly over all wells of several immunoSEQ 96-well plates, and each plate served as one replicate. Each replicate PCR for sorted subsets received 150 to 250 ng genomic DNA, equal to tens of thousands of T cell genomes. Purified libraries were quantified with a Qubit 3.0 fluorometer, sized on a Bioanalyzer 2100, and re-quantified with the KAPA Library Quantification kit. Every immunoSEQ 96-well plate was sequenced on a separate single-read 150-cycle Illumina NextSeq 550 flow cell. The authors' analysis ran thus. Because the immunoSEQ output held only junctional sequences and lacked quality scores, the filtering could not match the filtering applied to full-length reads. To assign V/J genes and CDR3, sequences were annotated using PyIR, a Python wrapper for IgBLAST v1.9, with IMGT germline references. Reads were filtered out if the reads had weak V/J assignments (E-value above 1e-6), no CDR3, stop codons, out-of-frame junctions, or ambiguous translated residues. V3J clonotypes were defined as sequences sharing the same inferred V gene, J gene, and CDR3 amino acid sequence. Percentage overlap between repertoires was computed as shared unique clonotypes divided by the size of the smaller repertoire. Repertoire richness was assessed with RTK rarefaction, the Chao1 estimator, and Recon v2.1 estimates of unobserved clonotypes. For all TCRbeta clonotypes obtained by the gDNA method from a few donors, generation probabilities were computed with OLGA. TCRdb limited this immuneACCESS table to in-frame rearrangements with V and J called. A share of clones is missing; checked studies link under half to unresolved V genes, and the rest is unexplained. For V, J and clone size, that table is used; D and trimming come from the DNA. Within this sample are some 1,600,000 clones, with 95% to 99% of them counted one time only. Roughly 0.4% of the sample goes to the ten largest clones.

This TCR was recovered from a man aged 30-40 years in good health. Sequenced: naive CD4+ T cells sorted from blood. Read against the paper, the sample's cell subset or site label means: CD45RA+ positively selected.

The CDR3 protein: CASSWADTQYF. The nucleotide sequence reads TGTGCCAGCAGCTGGGCAGATACGCAGTATTTT. The V gene is TRBV5-8 and the J gene is TRBJ2-3; no D gene can be assigned with confidence. From the germline V gene, CDR1 is SGHTS and CDR2 is YDEGEE. The V end loses 3 bases and the J end loses 4 bases, and a stretch of 3 bases separates them. The CDR3 goes from the cysteine to the phenylalanine over 11 residues. Only the CDR3 part of the read is kept: 33 bases, read in frame from the first base.